Below are 23 T cell receptor beta chains sequenced from a single sample in a study of blood T cells in healthy people across ages. The use of a sample-barcoded 5' primer and a J-beta primer mix characterized a second PCR of roughly 6 to 11 cycles. TCRdb called the 5' RACE reads again in MiXCR, with one record for every CDR3 protein. The sample lists about 1.4 million distinct CDR3 sequences, approximately 59% occurring once. Sequenced: blood. These receptors originate from a man younger than 35 in good health.

The chain uses TRBV20-1 and TRBJ2-3, with D possibly TRBD2 on 6 matching bases. Germline loops: CDR1 DFQATT, CDR2 SNEGSKA (reference sequence). This CDR3 has 11 amino acids. V lost 6 bases, J lost 9 bases, and 13 bases lay in between. CDR3 in DNA: TGCAGTGCCGGGAGAAGTCGCACGCAGTATTTT. Its protein is CSAGRSRTQYF.

This rearrangement joins TRBV20-1 to TRBJ2-1; D is unclear. V lost 1 base and J 6 bases, leaving 16 bases between the germline ends. Germline CDR1 reads DFQATT; CDR2 reads SNEGSKA (reference sequence). This CDR3 has 15 residues. Here the CDR3 reads CSARGFLEYSNEQFF. The CDR3, as DNA: TGCAGTGCTAGAGGGTTCCTAGAATATAGCAATGAGCAGTTCTTC.

This clonotype came up once. The V gene is TRBV5-5, the J gene TRBJ1-4; a weak D match, TRBD1 (5 bases). The germline CDR1 and CDR2 sequences are SGHKS and YYEKEE (reference sequence). V dropped 0 bases and J dropped 6 bases, with 12 bases sitting between them. The CDR3 contains 15 residues. For the CDR3, the DNA is TGTGCCAGCAGCTTGGGAGGGGAGAACGATGAAAAACTGTTTTTT. Translating it yields CASSLGGENDEKLFF.

V gene TRBV20-1 combines with J gene TRBJ2-7, with D maybe TRBD1 (5 bases). V lost 2 bases and J lost 1, with 12 bases in between. The CDR3 is 14 amino acids. Germline V gene sequence: CDR1 DFQATT, CDR2 SNEGSKA (reference sequence). This chain's CDR3 is CSARSPQGSYEQYF. The CDR3 DNA sequence: TGCAGTGCTAGATCCCCGCAGGGATCCTACGAGCAGTACTTC.

CDR3 region: CASSRGWGYTF. The CDR3 nucleotides are TGTGCCAGCAGTCGCGGGTGGGGCTACACCTTC. The gene calls are TRBV28 and TRBJ1-2, with D unresolved. The V end was cut by 5 bases, the J end by 8 bases, with 9 bases between. The CDR3 consists of 11 residues. The germline V gene has CDR1 MDHEN and CDR2 SYDVKM.

The table lists this clonotype with a few counts. The chain joins TRBV30 to TRBJ1-1; D remains ambiguous. The V end was cut by 4 bases, the J end by 1 base, with 10 bases between. Per germline, CDR1 GTSNPN and CDR2 SVGIG (reference sequence). This CDR3 comprises 13 residues. CDR3 sequence: CAWIAGENTEAFF. In nucleotides, the CDR3 is TGTGCCTGGATCGCCGGGGAGAACACTGAAGCTTTCTTT.

This clonotype was recorded a few times. This chain links TRBV10-3 with TRBJ2-1; perhaps TRBD2 as D (5 bases). This CDR3 has 13 residues. Trimming shortened V by 6 bases and J by 9 bases, and 15 bases separated the two germline ends. The germline gives CDR1 ENHRY, CDR2 SYGVKD. The CDR3 sequence: CAIRLDEFFEQFF. In nucleotides, the CDR3 is TGTGCCATCAGACTAGATGAGTTTTTTGAGCAGTTCTTC.

The chain is built from TRBV6-2 or TRBV6-3 and TRBJ2-1; 7 positions agree with TRBD1. CDR3 length equals 12 residues. Unmatched junction bases numbered 0, after V lost 2 bases and J lost 8 bases. The germline CDR1 and CDR2 sequences are MNHEY and SVGEGT. The chain's CDR3 is CASSYGTDEQFF. The CDR3 region has the DNA TGTGCCAGCAGTTACGGGACAGATGAGCAGTTCTTC.

The chain is built from TRBV11-2 and TRBJ1-6; 8 positions match TRBD1. This CDR3 spans 16 amino acids. V dropped 1 base and J dropped 9; count of bases not matched to a gene: 8. Germline lookup yields CDR1 SGHAT and CDR2 FQNNGV. The CDR3 sequence: CASSLGRRGQSSPLHF. The DNA of the CDR3 is TGTGCCAGCAGCTTAGGGCGCAGGGGGCAGAGTTCACCCCTCCACTTT.

This chain connects TRBV6-5 to TRBJ2-1; 7 nucleotides align to TRBD2. This CDR3 is 14 amino acids long. V lost 5 bases to trimming and J lost 1 base; unmatched junction nucleotides: 2. In germline, CDR1 is MNHEY, CDR2 SVGAGI. The DNA of the CDR3 is TGTGCCAGCAGTATAGCGGGTTCCTACAATGAGCAGTTCTTC. This translates into CASSIAGSYNEQFF.

This rearrangement joins TRBV4-2 to TRBJ2-5; D is perhaps TRBD1 (5 bases). Germline CDR1 LGHNA, CDR2 YNFKEQ. V lost 3 bases and J 2 bases, leaving 10 bases between the germline ends. This CDR3 has 14 amino acids. CDR3 sequence (DNA): TGTGCCAGCAGCCACCAGGACAAACAAGAGACCCAGTACTTC. It translates to CASSHQDKQETQYF.

The rearrangement uses TRBV12-3 or TRBV12-4 and TRBJ1-1; perhaps TRBD1 as D (5 bases). The CDR3 covers 16 residues. Trimming stripped 6 bases from V and 2 bases from J, with 19 bases between. The CDR3 DNA is TGTGCCAGCAGGTTCGCGGGGTCTGGGGGTAACACTGAAGCTTTCTTT. Translation: CASRFAGSGGNTEAFF.

The chain couples TRBV5-5 to TRBJ1-2; TRBD1 agrees at 11 bases. The germline gives CDR1 SGHKS, CDR2 YYEKEE (reference sequence). The CDR3 is 16 residues long. Unmatched junction bases numbered 12, after V lost 4 bases and J lost 7 bases. The CDR3 DNA is TGTGCCAGCAGCCCCACTACTGGACAGGGGGCGATTGGCTACACCTTC. Its translation is CASSPTTGQGAIGYTF.

This chain links TRBV5-1 with TRBJ2-5, with 10 bases that match TRBD2. The CDR3 has 16 amino acids. Germline loops: CDR1 SGHRS, CDR2 YFSETQ. The V and J ends lost 4 bases and 5 bases, in that order; junction bases with no gene match: 11. The CDR3 spells CASSPLTSGQGETQYF. Written as DNA, the CDR3 is TGCGCCAGCAGCCCCTTGACTAGCGGGCAGGGGGAGACCCAGTACTTC.

The chain recombines TRBV27 with TRBJ2-1, with 8 bases matching TRBD1. CDR3 length: 14 residues. V was pared by 2 bases and J by 9 bases, with 6 bases of the junction left unmatched. Germline loops: CDR1 MNHEY, CDR2 SMNVEV (reference sequence). The CDR3 loop is CASSLEQGDGEQFF. The CDR3 DNA is TGTGCCAGCAGTTTAGAACAGGGGGACGGTGAGCAGTTCTTC.

The chain links TRBV4-2 to TRBJ2-5, with unresolved D. CDR3 length: 14 residues. With 4 bases removed from V and 0 bases from J, the gap between germline ends came to 9 bases. The germline CDR1 and CDR2 sequences are LGHNA and YNFKEQ. CDR3 nucleotides: TGTGCCAGCAGCCGAGATCCAGACCAAGAGACCCAGTACTTC. Translating it yields CASSRDPDQETQYF.

This clonotype was observed a few times. The chain combines TRBV29-1 with TRBJ2-1; 7 positions match TRBD1. The V and J ends lost 1 base and 4 bases, in that order; junction bases with no gene match: 1. This CDR3 spans 13 amino acids. Germline lookup yields CDR1 SQVTM and CDR2 ANQGSEA. CDR3 sequence: CSVEGRGYNEQFF. The CDR3 DNA follows: TGCAGCGTTGAAGGCAGGGGGTACAATGAGCAGTTCTTC.

The chain combines TRBV25-1 with TRBJ2-1, with 9 bases matching TRBD2. The CDR3 contains 15 residues. Germline V gives CDR1 MGHDK, CDR2 SYGVNS. V dropped 1 base and J dropped 7; count of bases not matched to a gene: 5. The CDR3 protein is CASSEFGTSRNEQFF. The CDR3 region has the DNA TGTGCCAGCAGTGAATTTGGGACTAGCAGAAATGAGCAGTTCTTC.

The chain combines TRBV15 with TRBJ2-1; D might be TRBD1 (6 bases). CDR1 is LNHNV and CDR2 is YYDKDF in the germline V gene (reference sequence). The CDR3 is made up of 16 amino acids. The V gene lost 3 bases and the J gene lost 0 bases, with 12 bases spanning the gap. CDR3 DNA: TGTGCCACCAGCAGCAGACAGGTTAGCTCCTACAATGAGCAGTTCTTC. This sequence encodes CATSSRQVSSYNEQFF.

This clonotype was picked up a small number of times. V usage is TRBV28 and J usage is TRBJ2-7; TRBD2 agrees at 15 bases. The CDR3 has 18 amino acids. In germline, CDR1 is MDHEN, CDR2 SYDVKM. V gave up 3 bases and J gave up 3 bases; unmatched junction bases: 9. The CDR3 sequence: CASSFGLAGGSPNYEQYF. The CDR3 DNA reads TGTGCCAGCAGTTTTGGACTAGCGGGGGGGTCCCCTAACTACGAGCAGTACTTC. The whole variable domain, remainder taken from reference TRBV28 and TRBJ2-7, is DVKVTQSSRYLVKRTGEKVFLECVQDMDHENMFWYRQDPGLGLRLIYFSYDVKMKEKGDIPEGYSVSREKKERFSLILESASTNQTSMYLCASSFGLAGGSPNYEQYFGPGTRLTVT.

This chain joins TRBV4-1 and TRBJ1-2; no reliable D call. Germline lookup yields CDR1 MGHRA and CDR2 YSYEKL. The length of the CDR3 is 14 residues. Trimming took off 1 base at V and 6 bases at J, with 12 bases between the two ends. CDR3 region: CASSQAGEQNGYTF. Written as DNA, the CDR3 is TGCGCCAGCAGCCAAGCGGGAGAGCAGAATGGCTACACCTTC.

The rearrangement uses TRBV10-3 and TRBJ2-3; 10 bases are a match to TRBD2. CDR3 size: 15 residues. V gave up 4 bases and J gave up 6 bases; unmatched junction bases: 7. Germline assignment: CDR1 ENHRY and CDR2 SYGVKD. CDR3 in DNA: TGTGCCATCAGTGTGCTAGCGGGAGAGGGTGATACGCAGTATTTT. It encodes CAISVLAGEGDTQYF.

The chain carries TRBV28 and TRBJ2-4; tentative D call: TRBD1 (9 bases). The J call could be wrong; TRBJ2-7 is a better fit for the DNA end. In germline, CDR1 is MDHEN, CDR2 SYDVKM. This CDR3 has 16 residues. CDR3 nucleotide sequence: TGTGCCAGCAGTCCGGGGGGGACAGGGTATCTTCACGAGCAGTACTTC. Amino acid sequence: CASSPGGTGYLHEQYF.